The 25 T cell receptor beta chains in this list originate from one sample, sequenced in a study of blood T cells in healthy people across ages. The second PCR ran roughly 7 to 12 cycles with a sample-barcoded 5' primer and J-beta primers. TCRdb redid the calling of the 5' RACE reads with MiXCR, one entry per CDR3 protein. This repertoire shows under 1 million distinct CDR3 sequences, under 45% found once; its top ten account for roughly 19%. Sequenced input: blood. The receptors derive from a man aged 60 to 75 in good health.

This sequence joins TRBV27 and TRBJ1-6; maybe TRBD1 (6 bases). The CDR3 length is 14 residues. V was pared by 2 bases and J by 8 bases, with 10 bases between. The germline gives CDR1 MNHEY, CDR2 SMNVEV (reference sequence). Written as DNA, the CDR3 is TGTGCCAGCAGTTTAGGGACAAGGGATTCACCCCTCCACTTT. Translation gives CASSLGTRDSPLHF.

The chain links TRBV7-2 to TRBJ1-1; D is undetermined. This CDR3 has 13 residues. The V gene's germline CDR1 is SGHTA and CDR2 FQGNSA. V shed 4 bases and J shed 5 bases, with 11 bases lying between them. The CDR3 spells CASSWGGSTEAFF. The CDR3 DNA follows: TGTGCCAGCAGCTGGGGAGGGTCGACTGAAGCTTTCTTT.

CDR3 coding DNA: TGTGCCTGGAGCCCGGATTTCGCGAACACCGGGGAGCTGTTTTTT. Its protein is CAWSPDFANTGELFF. J is TRBJ2-2 and V is TRBV30, with D hard to call. V gave up 3 bases and J gave up 0 bases, with 11 bases separating them. The germline gives CDR1 GTSNPN, CDR2 SVGIG (reference sequence). CDR3 size: 15 residues.

CDR3 in DNA: TGTGCCAGCAGCGCTGCCGCTCCGGGACTAGCGGGCCAAGAGACCCAGTACTTC. It yields the protein CASSAAAPGLAGQETQYF. The rearrangement uses TRBV5-5 and TRBJ2-5; 12 nucleotides align to TRBD2. The ends lost 4 bases at V and 1 base at J; junction bases unmatched: 11. CDR1 is SGHKS, CDR2 YYEKEE, per germline (reference sequence). This CDR3 contains 18 residues.

This clonotype was seen more than once but under ten times. The genes are TRBV7-2 and TRBJ2-3; TRBD1 matches at 10 bases. V dropped 0 bases and J dropped 3; count of bases not matched to a gene: 6. Germline V gene lookup returns CDR1 SGHTA and CDR2 FQGNSA. The CDR3 is 17 amino acids. The CDR3 nucleotides read TGTGCCAGCAGCTTAGCCCCGACAGGGGGCGCGACAGATACGCAGTATTTT. Protein sequence: CASSLAPTGGATDTQYF.

This clonotype was seen more than once but under ten times. This chain links TRBV6-6 with TRBJ2-2; D tentatively fits TRBD1 or TRBD2 (6 bases each). Germline V gene lookup returns CDR1 MNHNY and CDR2 SVGAGI (reference sequence). The CDR3 spans 13 residues. The CDR3 nucleotides are TGTGCGGTGGAGGGGGTAAACACCGGGGAGCTGTTTTTT. Residues: CAVEGVNTGELFF.

J is TRBJ2-3 and V is TRBV4-3, with 7 bases matching TRBD1. The CDR3 covers 17 residues. Germline V gene sequence: CDR1 LGHNA, CDR2 YSLEER. With 0 bases clipped from V and 1 base from J, the junction kept 7 bases outside the gene matches. CDR3 DNA sequence: TGCGCCAGCAGCCAAGAAGGGGCCACAGGGGGCACAGATACGCAGTATTTT. Translating gives CASSQEGATGGTDTQYF.

This clonotype turned up a few times. CDR3 region: CASSAGTNKRTQYF. The CDR3 coding sequence is TGTGCCAGCAGCGCCGGGACCAACAAGAGGACCCAGTACTTC. The rearrangement joins TRBV2 to TRBJ2-7, with D perhaps TRBD1 or TRBD2 (5 bases each). The J call may be in error: the DNA end matches TRBJ2-5 better. The CDR3 loop spans 14 amino acids. CDR1 SNHLY and CDR2 FYNNEI come from the germline V gene.

This chain uses TRBV20-1 with TRBJ2-5, with 8 bases fitting TRBD2. Germline V gene data show CDR1 as DFQATT and CDR2 as SNEGSKA (reference sequence). The CDR3 has 16 amino acids. V lost 1 base, J lost 1 base, and 8 bases stayed unmatched. The CDR3 DNA follows: TGCAGTGCTAGAGCTAGAAGCGGGGGAGTCCAAGAGACCCAGTACTTC. It encodes CSARARSGGVQETQYF.

In its sample, this clonotype was seen a few times. The gene calls are TRBV2 and TRBJ1-1, with D unresolved. CDR1 and CDR2 (germline): SNHLY, FYNNEI. V lost 5 bases and J lost 1, with 11 bases in between. This CDR3 spans 14 amino acids. The CDR3 DNA reads TGTGCCAGCAGTCTAGGGCCGGCGAACACTGAAGCTTTCTTT. It specifies CASSLGPANTEAFF. Based on the CDR3 plus reference TRBV2 and TRBJ1-1, the full variable domain is EPEVTQTPSHQVTQMGQEVILRCVPISNHLYFYWYRQILGQKVEFLVSFYNNEISEKSEIFDDQFSVERPDGSNFTLKIRSTKLEDSAMYFCASSLGPANTEAFFGQGTRLTVV.

This rearrangement joins TRBV6-5 to TRBJ1-5; TRBD1 might be the D (6 bases). The length of the CDR3 is 18 residues. The germline V and J ends were trimmed by 2 bases and 4 bases, with 21 bases remaining between them. Germline V gene sequence: CDR1 MNHEY, CDR2 SVGAGI. The CDR3 region has the DNA TGTGCCAGCAGTTACCCCGGGACAAGGGTTTCCCCAAATCAGCCCCAGCATTTT. Its translation is CASSYPGTRVSPNQPQHF.

This clonotype has just a few counts. The CDR3 sequence is CASSFAEIYNEQFF. In DNA, the CDR3 is TGTGCCAGCAGTTTCGCCGAAATCTACAATGAGCAGTTCTTC. This chain joins TRBV12-3 or TRBV12-4 and TRBJ2-1, with no clear D. The CDR3 is made up of 14 amino acids. V was shortened by 3 bases and J by 3 bases, with 9 bases between the two germline ends.

This clonotype was found many times. V is TRBV5-5 and J is TRBJ2-1; possibly TRBD1 for D (5 bases). Trimming pared 2 bases from V and 6 bases from J, leaving 15 bases between. The CDR3 extends over 15 amino acids. CDR1 is SGHKS and CDR2 is YYEKEE in the germline V gene (reference sequence). CDR3 residues: CASSLQATGSNEQFF. The CDR3 DNA reads TGTGCCAGCAGCTTACAGGCCACCGGCTCCAATGAGCAGTTCTTC.

The chain uses TRBV4-3 and TRBJ2-2; D is unclear. The CDR3 spans 16 residues. The V gene's germline CDR1 is LGHNA and CDR2 YSLEER. The ends were cut back, 2 bases at V and 2 bases at J, with 12 bases in the middle. CDR3 amino acids: CASSQNRASNTGELFF. The CDR3 DNA reads TGCGCCAGCAGCCAAAACCGTGCCTCTAACACCGGGGAGCTGTTTTTT.

This rearrangement joins TRBV6-2 or TRBV6-3 to TRBJ2-7; D is uncertain. Germline lookup yields CDR1 MNHEY and CDR2 SVGEGT. The V end was cut by 6 bases, the J end by 3 bases, with 9 bases between. This CDR3 comprises 12 residues. The CDR3 reads CASRPRIYEQYF. In nucleotides, the CDR3 is TGTGCCAGCAGGCCCAGGATCTACGAGCAGTACTTC.

J is TRBJ2-3 and V is TRBV30; 15 bases align to TRBD2. The J segment lost 8 bases and the V segment lost 2 bases, leaving 5 bases of the junction unmatched. CDR3 size: 15 residues. Germline CDR1 GTSNPN, CDR2 SVGIG (reference sequence). CDR3 in amino acids: CAWSWTSGGAGTQYF. The CDR3 DNA reads as TGTGCCTGGAGTTGGACTAGCGGGGGGGCGGGTACGCAGTATTTT.

The chain joins TRBV4-3 to TRBJ2-4, with D perhaps TRBD1 or TRBD2 (6 bases each). Germline CDR1 and CDR2: LGHNA and YSLEER. The V gene lost 3 bases and the J gene lost 7 bases, with 19 bases spanning the gap. The CDR3 runs to 16 residues. The chain's CDR3 is CASSHQRGGLTNIQYF. In nucleotides, the CDR3 is TGCGCCAGCAGCCACCAGAGAGGGGGGTTAACGAACATTCAGTACTTC.

This clonotype has more than one count but fewer than ten. CDR3 in DNA: TGTGCCAGCAGCTGGGGGGGCACTGAAGCTTTCTTT. Its translation: CASSWGGTEAFF. The genes are TRBV12-3 or TRBV12-4 and TRBJ1-1; weak D call: TRBD1 (5 bases). The CDR3 contains 12 residues. The ends were cut back, 6 bases at V and 4 bases at J, with 9 bases in the middle.

This chain links TRBV2 with TRBJ2-7; perhaps TRBD1 as D (5 bases). The CDR3 has 11 residues. Germline V gene sequence: CDR1 SNHLY, CDR2 FYNNEI. V lost 6 bases and J lost 4, with 7 bases in between. DNA of the CDR3: TGTGCCAGCAGGGGGCTGTACGAGCAGTACTTC. Encoded protein: CASRGLYEQYF.

The chain couples TRBV7-2 to TRBJ2-7, with a tentative D call TRBD1 (6 bases). V was cut by 5 bases and J by 2 bases, with 13 bases left in between. CDR3 length equals 14 residues. Germline assignment: CDR1 SGHTA and CDR2 FQGNSA. CDR3 nucleotide sequence: TGTGCCAGCAGCGCCGGACAGACCACCTACGAGCAGTACTTC. Translated: CASSAGQTTYEQYF.

This clonotype was picked up a small number of times. The chain links TRBV10-3 to TRBJ2-1, with 8 bases fitting TRBD2. Germline V gene lookup returns CDR1 ENHRY and CDR2 SYGVKD. The length of the CDR3 is 16 residues. Losses at the gene ends were 4 bases for V and 0 bases for J; bases not matched to a gene: 5. CDR3 protein: CAISGGGGSSYNEQFF. CDR3 bases: TGTGCCATCAGTGGGGGCGGGGGGAGCTCCTACAATGAGCAGTTCTTC.

A note on this clonotype: The junction does not match germline at one end; this may be a read error. The genes are TRBV6-2 or TRBV6-3 and TRBJ1-5; 8 bases are a match to TRBD1. Germline-derived CDR1 and CDR2 are MNHEY and SVGEGT. This CDR3 spans 15 amino acids. CDR3 bases: TGTGCCAGCAGTCACTCGGGACAGGGCAATCAGCCCCAGCATTTT. It is translated as CASSHSGQGNQPQHF.

This chain links TRBV6-5 with TRBJ2-1; 7 positions match TRBD1. The J call is doubtful: the DNA matches TRBJ2-7 better. This CDR3 contains 15 residues. Germline V CDR1 and CDR2: MNHEY, SVGAGI. The CDR3, as DNA: TGTGCCAGCAGTCCCAACCGGGACAGCTACAATGAGCAGTACTTC. Its translation: CASSPNRDSYNEQYF.

This clonotype appeared many times. The chain recombines TRBV4-1 with TRBJ2-5; D is possibly TRBD2 (7 bases). In germline, CDR1 is MGHRA, CDR2 YSYEKL. CDR3 length equals 13 residues. The ends were cut back, 8 bases at V and 2 bases at J, with 12 bases in the middle. In nucleotides, the CDR3 is TGCGCCAGCTCCGGGGGGCCACAAGAGACCCAGTACTTC. Translation gives CASSGGPQETQYF.

A few counts support this clonotype. The J gene is TRBJ2-1, the V gene TRBV4-3; the match to TRBD2 covers 10 bases. This CDR3 spans 16 amino acids. The germline CDR1 and CDR2 sequences are LGHNA and YSLEER. J lost 6 bases, V lost 5 bases, and 10 bases had no gene match. CDR3: CASSMRTSGVFNEQFF. DNA of the CDR3: TGCGCCAGCAGCATGCGTACTAGCGGGGTTTTCAATGAGCAGTTCTTC.